This T cell receptor beta chain appears in the sequencing data of a study of cytomegalovirus exposure and HLA in healthy donors. V dropped 7 bases and J dropped 3; count of bases not matched to a gene: 7. This CDR3 comprises 14 residues. The germline V gene has CDR1 LNHDA and CDR2 SQIVND (reference sequence). Amplification used 60 Vbeta primers and 13 Jbeta primers. This table comes from immunoSEQ multiplex PCR, and its TCRdb copy is limited to in-frame clones, with some not included. There are 100,000 to 150,000 clones in the sample; over 70% occur only once, and 0.95% to 1.5% lies in the top ten. Whole-study results and caveats: Listed as cytomegalovirus-associated were approximately 160 TCR beta chains. The productive fraction for most TCR beta V segments was about 87% or about 30% in an earlier analysis.

A word on this clone: Antigen unknown.

The specimen was PBMCs. This chain connects TRBV19 to TRBJ1-2; 8 bases map to TRBD1. The origin of this receptor is a female donor in good health and CMV-seronegative. The CDR3 coding sequence is TGTGCCAGTATGCGGGCAGGGGGCGACTATGGCTACACCTTC. It specifies CASMRAGGDYGYTF. The variable domain in full, completed from reference TRBV19 and TRBJ1-2, reads DGGITQSPKYLFRKEGQNVTLSCEQNLNHDAMYWYRQDPGQGLRLIYYSQIVNDFQKGDIAEGYSVSREKKESFPLTVTSAQKNPTAFYLCASMRAGGDYGYTFGSGTRLTVV.